This entry lists 15 T cell receptor beta chains sequenced from one sample in a study of cytomegalovirus exposure and HLA in healthy donors. PCR employed 60 Vbeta and 13 Jbeta primers. Profiled with immunoSEQ multiplex PCR; TCRdb holds only in-frame clones, not every one. The sample records 200,000 to 250,000 clones, less than 85% being singletons. Sequenced sample: PBMCs. These receptors were obtained from a man aged 18 to 30 in good health and CMV-seronegative.

The V call is TRBV19, the J call TRBJ1-4, with TRBD1 identical over 7 bases. The CDR3 is 12 amino acids. The V gene's germline CDR1 is LNHDA and CDR2 SQIVND (reference sequence). V trimming: 4 bases; J trimming: 10 bases; junction bases outside the gene matches: 3. The CDR3, as DNA: TGTGCCAGTAGTACGGGGACAGCAAAACTGTTTTTT. Its translation is CASSTGTAKLFF.

The J gene is TRBJ1-1, the V gene TRBV29-1; 11 nucleotides match TRBD1. CDR3 length: 13 residues. CDR1 SQVTM and CDR2 ANQGSEA come from the germline V gene. CDR3 sequence (DNA): TGCAGTGGTAGGGGACAGGGGGACACTGAAGCTTTCTTT. Its protein product is CSGRGQGDTEAFF. Combining the CDR3 with reference TRBV29-1 and TRBJ1-1 gives the whole variable domain SAVISQKPSRDICQRGTSLTIQCQVDSQVTMMFWYRQQPGQSLTLIATANQGSEATYESGFVIDKFPISRPNLTFSTLTVSNMSPEDSSIYLCSGRGQGDTEAFFGQGTRLTVV.

V gene TRBV6-6 combines with J gene TRBJ1-5; D is ambiguous. Per germline, CDR1 MNHNY and CDR2 SVGAGI (reference sequence). V lost 0 bases, J lost 7 bases, and 10 bases lay in between. There are 14 residues in the CDR3. The DNA for the CDR3 is TGTGCCAGCAGTTACTCAAGTGGGAGACAGCCCCAGCATTTT. This sequence encodes CASSYSSGRQPQHF.

This chain connects TRBV2 to TRBJ1-5; D is unresolved. Trimming pared 3 bases from V and 0 bases from J, leaving 12 bases between. CDR3 length equals 16 residues. From germline, CDR1 is SNHLY and CDR2 FYNNEI. Here the CDR3 DNA reads TGTGCCAGCAGTGAGGTTTTAAGAGATAGCAATCAGCCCCAGCATTTT. Amino acids: CASSEVLRDSNQPQHF.

The rearrangement joins TRBV19 to TRBJ2-1; D is perhaps TRBD2 (5 bases). V shed 9 bases and J shed 4 bases, with 16 bases lying between them. CDR1 is LNHDA and CDR2 is SQIVND in the germline V gene (reference sequence). The CDR3 loop spans 14 amino acids. This chain's CDR3 is CASRRASAYNEQFF. CDR3 sequence (DNA): TGTGCCAGCCGGCGGGCGAGCGCTTACAATGAGCAGTTCTTC.

This rearrangement joins TRBV19 to TRBJ2-3; TRBD1 agrees at 7 bases. The CDR3 contains 15 residues. With 5 bases clipped from V and 0 bases from J, the junction kept 5 bases outside the gene matches. Germline lookup yields CDR1 LNHDA and CDR2 SQIVND (reference sequence). This chain's CDR3 is CASSGRTGSTDTQYF. The CDR3 bases are TGTGCCAGTAGTGGTAGGACAGGTAGCACAGATACGCAGTATTTT.

The CDR3: CASSLASETYGYTF. For the CDR3, the DNA is TGTGCCAGCAGCTTGGCTAGCGAAACCTATGGCTACACCTTC. The rearrangement links TRBV5-4 to TRBJ1-2; no clear D gene. The CDR3 extends over 14 amino acids. The germline CDR1 and CDR2 sequences are SGHNT and YYREEE (reference sequence). V lost 0 bases and J lost 4, with 10 bases in between.

CDR3 bases: TGTGCCAGCGTAGTATTCGAGGAAGCTTTCTTT. Amino acid sequence: CASVVFEEAFF. The V gene is TRBV28, the J gene TRBJ1-1; D gene ambiguous. This CDR3 has 11 amino acids. The germline gives CDR1 MDHEN, CDR2 SYDVKM. V was cut by 8 bases and J by 8 bases, with 12 bases left in between.

For the CDR3, the DNA is TGCGCCAGCAGCTTGGGGGGAGCGGGGCCCGTCAATGAGCAGTTCTTC. Translating it yields CASSLGGAGPVNEQFF. This chain connects TRBV5-1 to TRBJ2-1, with 7 bases that match TRBD2. This CDR3 has 16 amino acids. Germline V gene data show CDR1 as SGHRS and CDR2 as YFSETQ. With V trimmed by 0 bases and J by 6 bases, 9 bases remained unmatched. The whole variable domain, filled in from reference TRBV5-1 and TRBJ2-1, reads KAGVTQTPRYLIKTRGQQVTLSCSPISGHRSVSWYQQTPGQGLQFLFEYFSETQRNKGNFPGRFSGRQFSNSRSEMNVSTLELGDSALYLCASSLGGAGPVNEQFFGPGTRLTVL.

V gene TRBV5-4 combines with J gene TRBJ2-5, with a possible D match to TRBD1 (5 bases). The J call may be mistaken, given a closer DNA end match to TRBJ2-7. Germline lookup yields CDR1 SGHNT and CDR2 YYREEE (reference sequence). This CDR3 is 13 amino acids long. The CDR3: CASSLRGTYEQYF. The DNA of the CDR3 is TGTGCCAGCAGCTTGAGGGGCACCTACGAGCAGTACTTC.

The chain couples TRBV5-6 to TRBJ1-2; 9 nucleotides match TRBD1. CDR1 is SGHDT and CDR2 is YYEEEE in the germline V gene. The CDR3 totals 18 residues. Losses at the gene ends were 4 bases for V and 8 bases for J; bases not matched to a gene: 21. In DNA form, the CDR3 reads TGTGCCAGCAGCGCCCGGACGGGACAGGGAAGAAAATTGGGAGGCTACACCTTC. It encodes CASSARTGQGRKLGGYTF.

The rearrangement links TRBV7-9 to TRBJ1-5; TRBD1 agrees at 7 bases. The CDR3 runs to 18 residues. Trimming removed 5 bases from V and 4 bases from J; junction bases left unmatched: 17. Per the germline V gene, CDR1 is SEHNR and CDR2 is FQNEAQ (reference sequence). Here the CDR3 DNA reads TGTGCCAGCAGCGTCTACCTTTCGGGACAGAGACTAAATCAGCCCCAGCATTTT. This encodes CASSVYLSGQRLNQPQHF.

This clone has just a few counts. The chain couples TRBV18 to TRBJ1-1; tentative D call: TRBD1 (5 bases). From germline, CDR1 is KGHSH and CDR2 LQKENI. Trimming removed 5 bases at V and 2 bases at J, with 9 bases between. The length of the CDR3 is 13 residues. The CDR3 DNA sequence: TGTGCCAGCTCATCGACAGCTAACACTGAAGCTTTCTTT. This gives the protein CASSSTANTEAFF.

This sequence joins TRBV7-9 and TRBJ1-2; 8 bases agree with TRBD1. With V trimmed by 5 bases and J by 7 bases, 12 bases remained unmatched. This CDR3 is 15 amino acids long. Germline CDR1 reads SEHNR; CDR2 reads FQNEAQ (reference sequence). CDR3 region: CASSGEDRVRVGYTF. Here the CDR3 DNA reads TGTGCCAGCAGCGGTGAGGACAGGGTACGGGTTGGCTACACCTTC. Complete variable domain (other parts from reference TRBV7-9 and TRBJ1-2): DTGVSQNPRHKITKRGQNVTFRCDPISEHNRLYWYRQTLGQGPEFLTYFQNEAQLEKSRLLSDRFSAERPKGSFSTLEIQRTEQGDSAMYLCASSGEDRVRVGYTFGSGTRLTVV.

V is TRBV5-1 and J is TRBJ1-6; D is unresolved. Per germline, CDR1 SGHRS and CDR2 YFSETQ. Trimming removed 4 bases at V and 0 bases at J, with 14 bases between. The CDR3 covers 17 residues. The CDR3 DNA follows: TGCGCCAGCAGCCCAGGCCAGCAGAGCTCCTATAATTCACCCCTCCACTTT. Its protein product is CASSPGQQSSYNSPLHF. Filled out from reference TRBV5-1 and TRBJ1-6, the complete variable domain reads KAGVTQTPRYLIKTRGQQVTLSCSPISGHRSVSWYQQTPGQGLQFLFEYFSETQRNKGNFPGRFSGRQFSNSRSEMNVSTLELGDSALYLCASSPGQQSSYNSPLHFGNGTRLTVT.